The entry below describes one TCR beta chain. Its specificity is unknown. The record originates from a study of blood T cells in healthy people across ages. A second PCR of roughly 7 to 11 cycles used a sample-barcoded 5' primer and a J-beta primer mix. The template-switch adaptor was a 5' adaptor with 12 random nucleotides. It tagged each cDNA molecule. TCRdb independently ran MiXCR on the 5' RACE reads; one entry per CDR3 protein. The sample shows about 1,400,000 distinct CDR3 sequences, 42% of them seen only once. Points from the study as a whole: Strong correlation linked observed beta diversity and percent naive T cells. A conclusive naive versus antigen-experienced comparison was prevented by the unsorted PBMCs. The CMV status of each donor remained undetermined, and this could have confounded shifts in expanded clonotypes.

Germline V gives CDR1 MNHEY, CDR2 SMNVEV (reference sequence). V gave up 3 bases and J gave up 5 bases, with 13 bases separating them. The CDR3 has 14 residues. The sample was blood. The chain employs TRBV27 and TRBJ2-5; possibly TRBD1 for D (6 bases). This TCR came from a woman under 30 in good health. Written as DNA, the CDR3 is TGTGCCAGCAGTTTTTTAGGGCAGGGGGAGACCCAGTACTTC. Protein sequence: CASSFLGQGETQYF.